Shown below are 8 T cell receptor beta chains from a single sample sequenced in a study of radiotherapy plus CTLA-4 blockade in lung cancer (dated by TCRdb to the late 2010s). Library preparation used the immunoSEQ multiplex PCR assay. The table comes from immuneACCESS by way of TCRdb, which keeps in-frame sequences with V and J called. Part of the clones is missing from these tables; in studies checked, under half for an unresolved V gene and the rest for unknown reasons. The sample records about 73,000 clones, more than 75% of which are singletons. The biggest ten clones account for 35% to 45% of the sample. The source material was peripheral blood, sampled from a patient treated with radiotherapy plus ipilimumab. The receptors derive from a human donor with non-small cell lung cancer that progressed on radiotherapy plus ipilimumab.

The V and J genes are TRBV28 and TRBJ1-5; D is uncertain. Trimming removed 7 bases at V and 3 bases at J, with 10 bases between. This CDR3 comprises 13 residues. Germline CDR1 is MDHEN and CDR2 is SYDVKM. CDR3 sequence (DNA): TGTGCCAGCATCTTCGGACTCAATCAGCCCCAGCATTTT. It encodes CASIFGLNQPQHF. Full variable domain (outside the CDR3, taken from reference TRBV28 and TRBJ1-5): DVKVTQSSRYLVKRTGEKVFLECVQDMDHENMFWYRQDPGLGLRLIYFSYDVKMKEKGDIPEGYSVSREKKERFSLILESASTNQTSMYLCASIFGLNQPQHFGDGTRLSIL.

V is TRBV27 and J is TRBJ2-2, with D unresolved. Germline V gene sequence: CDR1 MNHEY, CDR2 SMNVEV (reference sequence). Trimming left V 6 bases short and J 6 bases short, with 17 bases between. The CDR3 has 15 amino acids. In DNA form, the CDR3 reads TGTGCCAGCAGCCCAACAGCACATTGGGCCGGGGAGCTGTTTTTT. This sequence encodes CASSPTAHWAGELFF.

The rearrangement uses TRBV7-3 and TRBJ2-1; D unclear. The CDR3 is 11 amino acids. In germline, CDR1 is SGHTA, CDR2 FQGTGA. V dropped 8 bases and J dropped 5 bases, with 7 bases sitting between them. Here the CDR3 reads CASGENNEQFF. The DNA of the CDR3 is TGTGCCAGCGGTGAGAACAATGAGCAGTTCTTC.

This sequence joins TRBV2 and TRBJ1-5; D not resolved. V was pared by 0 bases and J by 4 bases, with 7 bases between. CDR1 is SNHLY and CDR2 is FYNNEI in the germline V gene. The CDR3 length is 14 residues. This CDR3 reads CASSEAGRNQPQHF. CDR3 bases: TGTGCCAGCAGTGAAGCTGGGAGAAATCAGCCCCAGCATTTT.

The J gene is TRBJ1-5, the V gene TRBV6-1; TRBD1 aligns across 7 bases. The CDR3 loop spans 16 amino acids. Per the germline V gene, CDR1 is MNHNS and CDR2 is SASEGT. J was trimmed by 5 bases and V by 1 base; bases with no gene match: 8. CDR3 nucleotides: TGTGCCAGCAGTGAAGAGACCAGGGGGGGATATCAGCCCCAGCATTTT. This sequence encodes CASSEETRGGYQPQHF.

This clone was observed once. The rearrangement joins TRBV19 to TRBJ1-5, with D tentatively TRBD1 (5 bases). CDR1 and CDR2 (germline): LNHDA, SQIVND (reference sequence). The length of the CDR3 is 15 residues. V lost 7 bases and J lost 1, with 14 bases in between. CDR3 in amino acids: CASTNGGLSNQPQHF. The CDR3 DNA is TGTGCCAGTACCAATGGGGGACTGAGCAATCAGCCCCAGCATTTT.

The chain couples TRBV6-6 to TRBJ1-1; D ambiguous. Per the germline V gene, CDR1 is MNHNY and CDR2 is SVGAGI (reference sequence). The V end was cut by 10 bases, the J end by 0 bases, with 15 bases between. CDR3 length: 14 amino acids. The DNA of the CDR3 is TGTGCCACCCGAGTAGGGCATTTGAACACTGAAGCTTTCTTT. Translation: CATRVGHLNTEAFF.

V usage is TRBV7-8 and J usage is TRBJ2-1, with 7 bases matching TRBD1. The V segment lost 2 bases and the J segment 4 bases; nucleotides outside the gene matches: 11. This CDR3 has 17 amino acids. Germline V gene data show CDR1 as SGHVS and CDR2 as FQNEAQ. CDR3 loop: CASSLRDSGETYNEQFF. CDR3 nucleotide sequence: TGTGCCAGCAGCTTACGGGACAGCGGAGAAACGTACAATGAGCAGTTCTTC.